Following are 30 T cell receptor beta chains from one sample sequenced in a study of blood T cell repertoires in COVID-19. Repertoires were generated with immunoSEQ multiplex PCR, while TCRdb's copy carries only in-frame clones and drops some. Of roughly 160,000 clones listed, approximately 86% are singletons. The specimen was peripheral blood. Source of these receptors: a man aged 55-75 years with COVID-19, enrolled during active disease.

The rearrangement uses TRBV6-5 and TRBJ2-7, with D perhaps TRBD2 (5 bases). Trimming removed 6 bases from V and 0 bases from J, with 12 bases in between. CDR1 is MNHEY and CDR2 is SVGAGI in the germline V gene. The CDR3 has 14 residues. Here the CDR3 DNA reads TGTGCCAGCAGCTCCCTCGGGGTCTCCTACGAGCAGTACTTC. Translated: CASSSLGVSYEQYF.

This chain uses TRBV19 with TRBJ2-5; 8 positions match TRBD1. V gave up 5 bases and J gave up 5 bases; unmatched junction bases: 4. The CDR3 totals 13 residues. Germline values: CDR1 LNHDA, CDR2 SQIVND (reference sequence). The CDR3 bases are TGTGCCAGTAGTCAACAGGGGGTGGAGACCCAGTACTTC. Protein: CASSQQGVETQYF.

The chain couples TRBV5-1 to TRBJ1-3, with 7 bases identical to TRBD1. The CDR3 length is 15 residues. In germline, CDR1 is SGHRS, CDR2 YFSETQ. With 0 bases clipped from V and 5 bases from J, the junction kept 5 bases outside the gene matches. The CDR3 sequence is CASSLGPGQRNTIYF. The CDR3 DNA reads TGCGCCAGCAGCTTGGGGCCGGGACAGAGAAACACCATATATTTT. Variable domain in full (rest from reference TRBV5-1 and TRBJ1-3): KAGVTQTPRYLIKTRGQQVTLSCSPISGHRSVSWYQQTPGQGLQFLFEYFSETQRNKGNFPGRFSGRQFSNSRSEMNVSTLELGDSALYLCASSLGPGQRNTIYFGEGSWLTVV.

This clone was seen only once. V and J are TRBV18 and TRBJ2-3; 11 positions match TRBD2. The J segment lost 0 bases and the V segment lost 5 bases, leaving 16 bases of the junction unmatched. CDR1 and CDR2 (germline): KGHSH, LQKENI. This CDR3 comprises 20 residues. In DNA, the CDR3 is TGTGCCAGCTCAACCACTAATCCGGGACTAGCGGCAACTAGCACAGATACGCAGTATTTT. It is translated as CASSTTNPGLAATSTDTQYF.

The rearrangement links TRBV27 to TRBJ1-2; TRBD1 matches at 11 bases. V gave up 8 bases and J gave up 2 bases; unmatched junction bases: 7. Germline loops: CDR1 MNHEY, CDR2 SMNVEV (reference sequence). The CDR3 contains 15 residues. CDR3 region: CASGPRTGGNYGYTF. The CDR3 DNA is TGTGCCAGCGGACCTAGGACAGGGGGCAACTATGGCTACACCTTC.

The chain couples TRBV5-1 to TRBJ2-5; 8 bases agree with TRBD2. V was clipped by 1 base and J by 5 bases; unmatched bases: 10. The germline gives CDR1 SGHRS, CDR2 YFSETQ. This CDR3 region has 16 residues. CDR3 loop: CASSLSGSGSRETQYF. CDR3 sequence (DNA): TGCGCCAGCAGCTTGTCGGGCAGCGGGAGTCGTGAGACCCAGTACTTC.

This sequence joins TRBV21-1 and TRBJ2-1; whether TRBD1, the table's D call, matches the DNA was not checked. TRBV21-1 is shown as a pseudogene. This CDR3 has 14 amino acids. CDR3 DNA: TGTGCCAGCATCCGGACAGGAGATTACAATGAGCAGTTCTTC. This codes for CASIRTGDYNEQFF.

Only one count was recorded for this clone. This rearrangement joins TRBV6-5 to TRBJ2-7, with a possible D match to TRBD1 (5 bases). CDR1 and CDR2 from the germline V gene are MNHEY and SVGAGI. The CDR3 has 15 residues. Trimming left V 6 bases short and J 6 bases short, with 21 bases between. This CDR3 reads CASRLTDGPPSEQYF. For the CDR3, the DNA is TGTGCCAGCAGGCTGACAGACGGTCCTCCATCCGAGCAGTACTTC.

The J gene is TRBJ1-2, the V gene TRBV28, with D perhaps TRBD1 (5 bases). The germline CDR1 and CDR2 sequences are MDHEN and SYDVKM. This CDR3 region has 15 residues. V lost 7 bases to trimming and J lost 2 bases, with 17 bases between them. The CDR3 spells CASMRQGEKNYGYTF. The CDR3 DNA reads as TGTGCCAGCATGCGGCAGGGTGAGAAGAACTATGGCTACACCTTC.

The V and J genes are TRBV6-4 and TRBJ2-2; D is unclear. This CDR3 contains 14 residues. The germline V gene has CDR1 MRHNA and CDR2 SNTAGT. With 0 bases removed from V and 6 bases from J, the gap between germline ends came to 8 bases. CDR3 region: CASSDSVVAGELFF. CDR3 nucleotide sequence: TGTGCCAGCAGTGACTCGGTAGTCGCCGGGGAGCTGTTTTTT.

The chain links TRBV18 to TRBJ1-1; 11 bases are a match to TRBD1. From germline, CDR1 is KGHSH and CDR2 LQKENI. This CDR3 has 14 amino acids. After removal of 5 bases from V and 4 bases from J, the junction contained 3 bases not matched to a gene. The CDR3, as DNA: TGTGCCAGCTCAGCCGGGACAGGGGGCACTGAAGCTTTCTTT. This codes for CASSAGTGGTEAFF.

This clone appeared once. J is TRBJ1-2 and V is TRBV7-2, with TRBD1 matching over 7 bases. The germline gives CDR1 SGHTA, CDR2 FQGNSA. The CDR3 loop spans 14 amino acids. The J segment lost 7 bases and the V segment lost 0 bases, leaving 5 bases of the junction unmatched. The chain's CDR3 is CASSLAARGSGYTF. DNA for the CDR3: TGTGCCAGCAGCTTAGCGGCCAGGGGGTCTGGCTACACCTTC.

The V and J genes are TRBV18 and TRBJ1-1; a possible D gene is TRBD1 (5 bases). The CDR3 spans 15 residues. Germline values: CDR1 KGHSH, CDR2 LQKENI. Deletions cut 3 bases from V and 4 bases from J, with 15 bases between. The CDR3 loop is CASSPIDGRGTEAFF. DNA for the CDR3: TGTGCCAGCTCACCTATCGACGGAAGGGGCACTGAAGCTTTCTTT. The full variable domain, its missing parts supplied by reference TRBV18 and TRBJ1-1, is NAGVMQNPRHLVRRRGQEARLRCSPMKGHSHVYWYRQLPEEGLKFMVYLQKENIIDESGMPKERFSAEFPKEGPSILRIQQVVRGDSAAYFCASSPIDGRGTEAFFGQGTRLTVV.

V and J are TRBV18 and TRBJ1-3, with 7 positions matching TRBD1. Germline V lookup: CDR1 KGHSH, CDR2 LQKENI. Trimming cost V 6 bases and J 2 bases; bases outside gene matches: 10. CDR3 size: 16 residues. CDR3 DNA: TGTGCCAGCTCGCTACCCGGGACAGTCGCTGGAAACACCATATATTTT. The encoded protein is CASSLPGTVAGNTIYF. The entire variable domain, with the rest obtained from reference TRBV18 and TRBJ1-3, is as follows: NAGVMQNPRHLVRRRGQEARLRCSPMKGHSHVYWYRQLPEEGLKFMVYLQKENIIDESGMPKERFSAEFPKEGPSILRIQQVVRGDSAAYFCASSLPGTVAGNTIYFGEGSWLTVV.

This chain links TRBV11-2 with TRBJ1-1; weak D call: TRBD1 (5 bases). The CDR3 is 15 amino acids. Trimming cost V 5 bases and J 5 bases, with 18 bases left between them. CDR1 SGHAT and CDR2 FQNNGV come from the germline V gene. The CDR3 loop is CASSTTPGSWTEAFF. The CDR3 DNA is TGTGCCAGCAGCACCACACCAGGGTCGTGGACTGAAGCTTTCTTT.

This chain uses TRBV6-5 with TRBJ1-5; D is ambiguous. V lost 6 bases and J lost 9, with 9 bases in between. Germline-derived CDR1 and CDR2 are MNHEY and SVGAGI. The CDR3 has 11 residues. CDR3 nucleotides: TGTGCCAGCAGGGGCCCTTGGCCCCAGCATTTT. Translation: CASRGPWPQHF.

J is TRBJ2-7 and V is TRBV5-1; TRBD2 might be the D (6 bases). V dropped 5 bases and J dropped 5 bases, with 17 bases sitting between them. The CDR3 length is 14 residues. In germline, CDR1 is SGHRS, CDR2 YFSETQ. The CDR3 DNA follows: TGCGCCAGCAGGGTGGCGACTAGTTCCAACGAGCAGTACTTC. This encodes CASRVATSSNEQYF.

The rearrangement links TRBV19 to TRBJ2-7; D gene ambiguous. V dropped 2 bases and J dropped 0 bases, with 11 bases sitting between them. This CDR3 contains 15 residues. Germline V gives CDR1 LNHDA, CDR2 SQIVND (reference sequence). CDR3 region: CASSIWPASSYEQYF. For the CDR3, the DNA is TGTGCCAGTAGTATATGGCCAGCGAGCTCCTACGAGCAGTACTTC.

V usage is TRBV7-2 and J usage is TRBJ1-3; D not certain. This CDR3 is 17 amino acids long. Germline CDR1 reads SGHTA; CDR2 reads FQGNSA. V was shortened by 1 base and J by 2 bases, with 15 bases between the two germline ends. In nucleotides, the CDR3 is TGTGCCAGCAGCTTAGAAGTACTGAGTTCCCCTGGAAACACCATATATTTT. Translated: CASSLEVLSSPGNTIYF.

This clone was seen a handful of times. CDR3 nucleotides: TGTGCCAGCAGTGAAGGTCCGGGACAGCGTTCCTACGAGCAGTACTTC. Its protein product is CASSEGPGQRSYEQYF. V usage is TRBV2 and J usage is TRBJ2-7, with 7 bases aligning to TRBD1. CDR1 is SNHLY, CDR2 FYNNEI, per germline. V was clipped by 1 base and J by 1 base; unmatched bases: 7. The CDR3 spans 16 residues.

The chain employs TRBV19 and TRBJ1-3; D is ambiguous. Deletions cut 4 bases from V and 2 bases from J, with 9 bases between. The CDR3 loop spans 14 amino acids. Germline V gives CDR1 LNHDA, CDR2 SQIVND (reference sequence). The CDR3, as DNA: TGTGCCAGTAGTACAGGAGGAACTGGAAACACCATATATTTT. Translating gives CASSTGGTGNTIYF. Supplemented by reference TRBV19 and TRBJ1-3, the full variable domain reads DGGITQSPKYLFRKEGQNVTLSCEQNLNHDAMYWYRQDPGQGLRLIYYSQIVNDFQKGDIAEGYSVSREKKESFPLTVTSAQKNPTAFYLCASSTGGTGNTIYFGEGSWLTVV.

This chain links TRBV19 with TRBJ2-2; 9 bases line up with TRBD2. The CDR3 runs 16 residues. V lost 3 bases to trimming and J lost 2 bases; unmatched junction nucleotides: 4. Germline CDR1 is LNHDA and CDR2 is SQIVND (reference sequence). CDR3 sequence: CASSIGLAGNTGELFF. In DNA, the CDR3 is TGTGCCAGTAGTATCGGGCTAGCGGGAAACACCGGGGAGCTGTTTTTT.

The chain uses TRBV29-1 and TRBJ2-7; TRBD1 agrees at 7 bases. V dropped 7 bases and J dropped 1; count of bases not matched to a gene: 10. CDR1 and CDR2 (germline): SQVTM, ANQGSEA. This CDR3 spans 14 amino acids. As DNA, the CDR3 is TGCAGCGGGGCCCGGACAGGTGAATCCTACGAGCAGTACTTC. Its translation: CSGARTGESYEQYF.

The rearrangement joins TRBV15 to TRBJ2-5, with TRBD2 matching over 9 bases. Germline V gives CDR1 LNHNV, CDR2 YYDKDF (reference sequence). V shed 7 bases and J 5 bases; nucleotides not matched to a gene: 11. This CDR3 has 15 residues. This CDR3 is CATTVGLALDETQYF. Here the CDR3 DNA reads TGTGCCACCACCGTGGGACTAGCATTGGATGAGACCCAGTACTTC.

The rearrangement links TRBV5-1 to TRBJ2-7; 7 bases are a match to TRBD1. Germline CDR1 is SGHRS and CDR2 is YFSETQ. The CDR3 runs to 16 residues. V lost 1 base and J lost 1; bases outside the gene matches: 8. The CDR3, as DNA: TGCGCCAGCAGCTTGTACCCGACAGGGACGTCCTACGAGCAGTACTTC. Amino acids: CASSLYPTGTSYEQYF. The full variable domain, its missing parts supplied by reference TRBV5-1 and TRBJ2-7, is KAGVTQTPRYLIKTRGQQVTLSCSPISGHRSVSWYQQTPGQGLQFLFEYFSETQRNKGNFPGRFSGRQFSNSRSEMNVSTLELGDSALYLCASSLYPTGTSYEQYFGPGTRLTVT.

The chain is built from TRBV18 and TRBJ1-1; weak D call: TRBD1 (6 bases). V was pared by 2 bases and J by 4 bases, with 14 bases between. In germline, CDR1 is KGHSH, CDR2 LQKENI. The CDR3 runs 15 residues. CDR3 in DNA: TGTGCCAGCTCACCAATGGACAGCGCGCCCACTGAAGCTTTCTTT. It translates to CASSPMDSAPTEAFF.

This chain links TRBV2 with TRBJ1-1; the D is unclear. V lost 6 bases to trimming and J lost 0 bases, with 14 bases between them. Germline CDR1 and CDR2: SNHLY and FYNNEI. The CDR3 runs 15 residues. This chain's CDR3 is CASRERRQMNTEAFF. CDR3 DNA: TGTGCCAGCAGGGAAAGGCGACAAATGAACACTGAAGCTTTCTTT.

The gene calls are TRBV7-8 and TRBJ2-5; 11 nucleotides agree with TRBD2. V gave up 5 bases and J gave up 5 bases; unmatched junction bases: 4. This CDR3 comprises 14 residues. CDR1 is SGHVS and CDR2 is FQNEAQ in the germline V gene. In DNA, the CDR3 is TGTGCCAGCAGCCCTAGCGGGGGGCCTGAGACCCAGTACTTC. Protein product: CASSPSGGPETQYF.

The chain joins TRBV2 to TRBJ1-5, with D perhaps TRBD1 (5 bases). This CDR3 comprises 14 residues. Germline values: CDR1 SNHLY, CDR2 FYNNEI. The V and J ends lost 4 bases and 6 bases respectively, with 13 bases between them. The CDR3 spells CASSGQGLLQPQHF. CDR3 in DNA: TGTGCCAGCAGTGGGCAGGGCTTGCTTCAGCCCCAGCATTTT.

This chain connects TRBV19 to TRBJ2-4; the match to TRBD1 covers 10 bases. The CDR3 length is 16 residues. CDR1 is LNHDA and CDR2 is SQIVND in the germline V gene (reference sequence). The ends lost 4 bases at V and 0 bases at J; junction bases unmatched: 3. This chain's CDR3 is CASSRQGAVAKNIQYF. The CDR3 nucleotides are TGTGCCAGTAGTAGACAGGGGGCGGTAGCCAAAAACATTCAGTACTTC.